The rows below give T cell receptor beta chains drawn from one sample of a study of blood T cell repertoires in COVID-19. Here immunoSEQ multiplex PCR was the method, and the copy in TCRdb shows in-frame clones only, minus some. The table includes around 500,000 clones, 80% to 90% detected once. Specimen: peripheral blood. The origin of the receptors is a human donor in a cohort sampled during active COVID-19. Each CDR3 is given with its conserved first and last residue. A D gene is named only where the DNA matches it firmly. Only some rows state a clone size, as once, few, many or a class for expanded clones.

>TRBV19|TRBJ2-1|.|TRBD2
CASRKREDSNEQFF
TGTGCCAGTAGGAAGCGGGAGGACAGCAATGAGCAGTTCTTC
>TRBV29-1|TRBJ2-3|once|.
CSVSPGSGSSTDTQYF
TGCAGCGTTTCCCCGGGGAGCGGGTCTAGCACAGATACGCAGTATTTT
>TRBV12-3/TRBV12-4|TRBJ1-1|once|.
CASSFNTEAFF
TGTGCCAGCAGTTTCAATACTGAAGCTTTCTTT
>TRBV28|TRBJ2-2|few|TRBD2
CATSLAGTGELFF
TGTGCCACCAGCCTAGCGGGAACTGGGGAGCTGTTTTTT
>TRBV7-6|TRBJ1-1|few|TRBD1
CASSLGSGGGTEAFF
TGTGCCAGCAGCTTAGGGTCAGGGGGTGGCACTGAAGCTTTCTTT
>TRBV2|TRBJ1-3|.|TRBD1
CASNPGQGSGGNTIYF
TGTGCCAGCAACCCGGGACAGGGGTCTGGAGGAAACACCATATATTTT
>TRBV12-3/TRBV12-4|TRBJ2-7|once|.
CASSLYQEYEQYF
TGTGCCAGCAGTCTCTACCAGGAATACGAGCAGTACTTC
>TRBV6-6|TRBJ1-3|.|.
CASSSSPVGSGNTIYF
TGTGCCAGCAGTTCTAGCCCAGTAGGCTCTGGAAACACCATATATTTT
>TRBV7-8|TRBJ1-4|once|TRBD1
CASSIDGTGREKLFF
TGTGCCAGCAGCATAGACGGGACAGGGCGAGAAAAACTGTTTTTT
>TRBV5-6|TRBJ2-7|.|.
CARAKGDRPHEQYF
TGTGCCAGGGCGAAGGGAGACAGGCCCCACGAGCAGTACTTC
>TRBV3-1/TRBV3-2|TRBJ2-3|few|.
CASSNGGTDTQYF
TGTGCCAGCTCGAACGGAGGCACAGATACGCAGTATTTT
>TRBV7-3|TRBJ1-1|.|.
CASSASTGTEAFF
TGTGCCAGCAGCGCGTCGACAGGCACTGAAGCTTTCTTT
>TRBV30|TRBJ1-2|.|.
CAWSVRGSGYTF
TGTGCCTGGAGTGTAAGGGGATCTGGCTACACCTTC
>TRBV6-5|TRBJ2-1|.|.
CASSSEAPRNEQFF
TGTGCCAGCAGTTCCGAGGCACCAAGGAATGAGCAGTTCTTC
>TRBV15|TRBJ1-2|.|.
CATSRDGGAYF
TGTGCCACCAGCAGAGATGGGGGGGCTTACTTC
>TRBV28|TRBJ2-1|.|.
CASSLSLGPGNEQFF
TGTGCCAGCAGTTTATCGTTGGGCCCCGGCAATGAGCAGTTCTTC
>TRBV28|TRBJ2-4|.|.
CASSLALLAKNIQYF
TGTGCCAGCAGTTTAGCTCTACTGGCCAAAAACATTCAGTACTTC
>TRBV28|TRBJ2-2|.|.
CASGSGTGELFF
TGTGCCAGCGGGAGTGGCACCGGGGAGCTGTTTTTT
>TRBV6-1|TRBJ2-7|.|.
CASSEAGTRGYEQYF
TGTGCCAGCAGTGAAGCGGGGACCAGGGGCTACGAGCAGTACTTC
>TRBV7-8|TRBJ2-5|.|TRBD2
CASSAKTSGYQETQYF
TGTGCCAGCAGCGCTAAGACTAGCGGGTACCAAGAGACCCAGTACTTC
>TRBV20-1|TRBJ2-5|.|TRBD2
CSASGTSGSQETQYF
TGCAGTGCTAGTGGGACTAGCGGGAGCCAAGAGACCCAGTACTTC
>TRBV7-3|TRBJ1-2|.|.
CASSLSIRQPYGYTF
TGTGCCAGCAGCTTAAGTATCAGACAGCCTTATGGCTACACCTTC
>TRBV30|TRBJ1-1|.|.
CAWSLPPMDTEAFF
TGTGCCTGGAGTCTCCCCCCTATGGACACTGAAGCTTTCTTT
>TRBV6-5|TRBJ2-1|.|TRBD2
CASRASGSSYNEQFF
TGTGCCAGCAGGGCTAGCGGCAGCTCCTACAATGAGCAGTTCTTC
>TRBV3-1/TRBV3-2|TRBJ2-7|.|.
CASERGGTYEQYF
TGTGCCAGCGAGCGCGGCGGAACCTACGAGCAGTACTTC
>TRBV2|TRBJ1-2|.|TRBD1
CASSVKGQAHYGYTF
TGTGCCAGCAGCGTCAAGGGACAGGCCCACTATGGCTACACCTTC
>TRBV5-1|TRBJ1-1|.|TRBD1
CASSLGGRGPGHTEAFF
TGCGCCAGCAGCTTGGGCGGGAGGGGGCCTGGACACACTGAAGCTTTCTTT
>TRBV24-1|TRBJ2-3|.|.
CATSDLGSGDTQYF
TGTGCCACCAGTGATTTAGGATCGGGTGATACGCAGTATTTT
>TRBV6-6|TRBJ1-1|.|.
CASRPNREGTEAFF
TGTGCCAGCAGGCCGAACAGGGAGGGTACTGAAGCTTTCTTT
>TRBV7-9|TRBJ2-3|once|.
CASSGTFTDTQYF
TGTGCCAGCAGCGGGACTTTCACAGATACGCAGTATTTT
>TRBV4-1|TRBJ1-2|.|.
CASSHPGTGGYGYTF
TGCGCCAGCAGCCATCCCGGGACGGGGGGATATGGCTACACCTTC
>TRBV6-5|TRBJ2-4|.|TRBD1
CASRAPGQTKNIQYF
TGTGCCAGCAGGGCACCGGGACAGACAAAAAACATTCAGTACTTC
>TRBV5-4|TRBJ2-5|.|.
CASSSPQGPLETQYF
TGTGCCAGCAGCTCGCCACAGGGTCCGTTAGAGACCCAGTACTTC
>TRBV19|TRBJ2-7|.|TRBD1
CAGRQGIYEQYF
TGTGCCGGCCGACAGGGGATCTACGAGCAGTACTTC
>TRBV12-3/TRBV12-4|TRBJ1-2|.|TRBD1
CASRAGTGIGYTF
TGTGCCAGCAGAGCCGGGACAGGGATAGGCTACACCTTC
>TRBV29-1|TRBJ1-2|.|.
CSGYRVENGYTF
TGCAGCGGCTACAGGGTAGAGAATGGCTACACCTTC
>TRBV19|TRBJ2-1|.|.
CASSIQGTMEPPDNEQFF
TGTGCCAGTAGTATTCAAGGAACAATGGAGCCTCCCGACAATGAGCAGTTCTTC
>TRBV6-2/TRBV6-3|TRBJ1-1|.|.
CASSYGGVYTEAFF
TGTGCCAGCAGTTACGGGGGCGTGTATACTGAAGCTTTCTTT
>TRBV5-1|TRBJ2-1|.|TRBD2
CASKVAGEVYNEQFF
TGCGCCAGCAAGGTAGCGGGAGAAGTCTACAATGAGCAGTTCTTC
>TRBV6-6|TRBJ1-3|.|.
CASSLAGQSGNTIYF
TGTGCCAGCAGTTTGGCAGGGCAGTCTGGAAACACCATATATTTT
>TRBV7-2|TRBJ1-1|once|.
CASSLSQFPGAFF
TGTGCCAGCAGCTTATCACAGTTCCCTGGCGCTTTCTTT
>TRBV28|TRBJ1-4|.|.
CASSLGQGQGEKLFF
TGTGCCAGCAGTTTAGGTCAGGGTCAGGGGGAAAAACTGTTTTTT
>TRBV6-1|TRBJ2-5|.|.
CASSEAGVGLKTQYF
TGTGCCAGCAGTGAAGCGGGGGTGGGACTTAAGACCCAGTACTTC
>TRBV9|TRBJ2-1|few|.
CASSDRYLGAYNEQFF
TGTGCCAGCAGCGACCGCTATCTAGGGGCCTACAATGAGCAGTTCTTC
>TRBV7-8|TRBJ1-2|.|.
CASSYVGGPLNYGYTF
TGTGCCAGCAGTTATGTGGGGGGGCCCCTTAACTATGGCTACACCTTC
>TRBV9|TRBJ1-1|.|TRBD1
CASSVGVGQGNTEAFF
TGTGCCAGCAGCGTAGGGGTAGGACAGGGGAACACTGAAGCTTTCTTT
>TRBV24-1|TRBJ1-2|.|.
CATSYRTGHNYGYTF
TGTGCCACCAGTTATAGAACAGGGCACAACTATGGCTACACCTTC
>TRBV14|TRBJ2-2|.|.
CASSQDPTYRDWVRTGELFF
TGTGCCAGCAGCCAAGATCCCACTTATCGGGACTGGGTTAGGACCGGGGAGCTGTTTTTT
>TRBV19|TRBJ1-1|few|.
CASSIVRQVLNTEAFF
TGTGCCAGTAGTATAGTTCGACAGGTTCTGAACACTGAAGCTTTCTTT
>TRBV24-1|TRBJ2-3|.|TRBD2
CATSDQREGTDTQYF
TGTGCCACCAGTGACCAGCGGGAGGGAACAGATACGCAGTATTTT